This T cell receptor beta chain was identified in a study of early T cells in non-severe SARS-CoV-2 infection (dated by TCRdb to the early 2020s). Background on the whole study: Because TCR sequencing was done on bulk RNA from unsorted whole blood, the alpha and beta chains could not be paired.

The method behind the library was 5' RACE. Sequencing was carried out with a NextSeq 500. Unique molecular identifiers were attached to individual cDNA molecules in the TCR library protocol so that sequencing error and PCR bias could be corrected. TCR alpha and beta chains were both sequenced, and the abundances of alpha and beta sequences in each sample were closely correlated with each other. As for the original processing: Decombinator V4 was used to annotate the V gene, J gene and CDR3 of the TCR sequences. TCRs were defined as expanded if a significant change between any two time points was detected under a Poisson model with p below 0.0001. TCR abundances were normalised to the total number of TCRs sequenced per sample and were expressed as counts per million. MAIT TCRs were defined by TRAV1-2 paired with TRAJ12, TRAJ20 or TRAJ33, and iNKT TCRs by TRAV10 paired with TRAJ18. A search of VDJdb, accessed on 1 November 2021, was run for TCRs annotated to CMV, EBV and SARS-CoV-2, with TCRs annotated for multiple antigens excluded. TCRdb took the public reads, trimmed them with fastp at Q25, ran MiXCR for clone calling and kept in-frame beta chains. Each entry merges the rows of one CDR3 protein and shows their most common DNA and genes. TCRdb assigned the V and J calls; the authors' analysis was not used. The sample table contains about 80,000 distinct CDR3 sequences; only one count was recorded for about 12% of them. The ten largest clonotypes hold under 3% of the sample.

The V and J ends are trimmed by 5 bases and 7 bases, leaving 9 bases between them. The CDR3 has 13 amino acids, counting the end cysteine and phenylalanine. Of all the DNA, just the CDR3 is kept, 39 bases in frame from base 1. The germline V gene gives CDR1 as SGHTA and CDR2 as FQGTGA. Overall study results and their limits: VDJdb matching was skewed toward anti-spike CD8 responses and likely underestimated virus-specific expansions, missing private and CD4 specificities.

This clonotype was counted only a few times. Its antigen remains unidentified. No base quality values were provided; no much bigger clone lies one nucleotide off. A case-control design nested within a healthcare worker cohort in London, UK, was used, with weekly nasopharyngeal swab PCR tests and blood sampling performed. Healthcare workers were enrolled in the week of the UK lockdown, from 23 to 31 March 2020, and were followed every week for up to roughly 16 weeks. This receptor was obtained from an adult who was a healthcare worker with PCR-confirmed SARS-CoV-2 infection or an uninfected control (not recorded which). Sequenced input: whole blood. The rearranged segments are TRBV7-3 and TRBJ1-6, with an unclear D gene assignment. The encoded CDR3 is CASSLRLNSPLHF. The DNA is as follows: TGTGCCAGCAGCCTACGCCTCAATTCACCCCTCCACTTT.